A selection of T cell receptor beta chains follows, all from one sample in a study of T-cell memory formation after mild COVID-19. MiXCR was run by TCRdb on the 5' RACE reads, yielding one entry per CDR3 protein. Of 140,000 to 150,000 distinct CDR3 sequences in the sample, 25% were seen once. Specimen: PBMCs or a T cell subset sorted from them (not recorded which). These TCRs come from an adult woman who had mild COVID-19 (a few samples of this study predate the infection). Cell type and time point are not known. CDR3s include the opening cysteine and the closing phenylalanine or tryptophan. A D gene is named only where the DNA matches it firmly. Where a row states a size, it is once, few, many or the class of an expanded clone; other rows omit it.

clone size,D gene,J gene,V gene,CDR3 DNA,CDR3 protein
few,-,TRBJ2-3,TRBV6-2/TRBV6-3,TGTGCCAGCAGTTACCAGGTCCGAGATACGCAGTATTTT,CASSYQVRDTQYF
-,-,TRBJ1-2,TRBV9,TGTGCCAGCAGCGTAGCTGGGGGGACCTATGGCTACACCTTC,CASSVAGGTYGYTF
few,-,TRBJ2-7,TRBV6-2/TRBV6-3,TGTGCCAGCAGTTACTCGAGGCCCTACGAGCAGTACTTC,CASSYSRPYEQYF
-,TRBD2,TRBJ2-7,TRBV29-1,TGCAGCGTCCTGACTAGCGGGAGATACGAGCAGTACTTC,CSVLTSGRYEQYF
-,-,TRBJ2-7,TRBV6-2/TRBV6-3,TGTGCCAGCAGTTACTCGAAAGAGTCCCGGTGGGACTTC,CASSYSKESRWDF
many,-,TRBJ1-5,TRBV5-1,TGCGCCAGCAGCTTGGGCCCCCGGACGGGGTTTTATAGCAATCAGCCCCAGCATTTT,CASSLGPRTGFYSNQPQHF
-,TRBD2,TRBJ2-3,TRBV12-3/TRBV12-4,TGTGCCAGCACCCTGGGGGGGTTCACAGATACGCAGTATTTT,CASTLGGFTDTQYF
-,-,TRBJ2-3,TRBV24-1,TGTGCCACCCGGAGGAGGGGCACAGATACGCAGTATTTT,CATRRRGTDTQYF
-,-,TRBJ2-7,TRBV11-3,TGTGCCAGCAGCCCACAGGGACGACCCTACGAGCAGTACTTC,CASSPQGRPYEQYF
-,-,TRBJ2-5,TRBV25-1,TGTGCCAGCAGAGGCCCTGGTCAAGAGACCCAGTACTTC,CASRGPGQETQYF
-,-,TRBJ1-4,TRBV4-1,TGCGCCAGCAGCCAAGTCTGGGGCGGTGAAAAACTGTTTTTT,CASSQVWGGEKLFF
few,-,TRBJ1-2,TRBV21-1,TGTGCCAGCAGCAAGGGGGACAGGGGTAACTATGGCTACACCTTC,CASSKGDRGNYGYTF
few,TRBD1,TRBJ1-1,TRBV5-1,TGCGCCAGCAGCTTGGGGACAGGGCCCACTGAAGCTTTCTTT,CASSLGTGPTEAFF
-,TRBD2,TRBJ2-1,TRBV4-3,TGCGCCAGCAGCCATTCCCTCGGGACTAGTACATCCGAGCAGTTCTTC,CASSHSLGTSTSEQFF
many,-,TRBJ1-1,TRBV5-1,TGCGCCAGCAGCGTGGGGATGAACACTGAAGCTTTCTTT,CASSVGMNTEAFF
-,TRBD1,TRBJ1-1,TRBV12-3/TRBV12-4,TGTGCCAGCAGTTCCACCGGGACAGGGATTACTGAAGCTTTCTTT,CASSSTGTGITEAFF
-,TRBD1,TRBJ1-1,TRBV13,TGTGCCAGCAGCTTAGGGACAGGGGGCGCGAACACTGAAGCTTTCTTT,CASSLGTGGANTEAFF